A selection of T cell receptor beta chains follows, all from one sample in a study of T cell responses to AZD1222 COVID-19 vaccine. Here immunoSEQ multiplex PCR was the method, and the copy in TCRdb shows in-frame clones only, minus some. This table holds tens of thousands of clones, about nine tenths found once. This material consisted of peripheral blood, taken 28 days after the second dose of the MenACWY control vaccine. The receptors were gathered from an adult who received the MenACWY meningococcal vaccine as a control. CDR3s leave out the opening cysteine and the closing phenylalanine or tryptophan.

j_call | v_call | cdr3_aa
TRBJ2-2 | TRBV7-2 | ASSFLLTGELF
TRBJ2-1 | TRBV4-1 | ASSQSRGPYNEQF
TRBJ2-2 | TRBV4-2 | ASSQGSRGGANTGELF
TRBJ1-4 | TRBV19 | ASSIGGQDGEKLF
TRBJ2-7 | TRBV6-5 | ASSTQGYEQY
TRBJ1-1 | TRBV5-1 | ASSLKGDTEAF
TRBJ1-4 | TRBV5-8 | ASRIYRATNEKLF
TRBJ2-3 | TRBV19 | ASGSGGALDTQY
TRBJ2-7 | TRBV5-4 | ASSSASGLLYEQY
TRBJ2-7 | TRBV9 | ASSVGDGTYEQY
TRBJ1-3 | TRBV5-1 | ASSLESSGNTIY
TRBJ1-2 | TRBV7-2 | ASSWDRSYGYT
TRBJ1-1 | TRBV20-1 | SARDEIEAF
TRBJ2-1 | TRBV7-3 | ASSRSSGGYNEQF
TRBJ1-1 | TRBV2 | ASSPEGNTEAF